The TCR beta chain described here comes from a study of blood T cell repertoires in COVID-19. Study in general: Samples representing acute and convalescent COVID-19 were sourced from the United States, Italy and Spain. From T cells, B-cell-depleted T cells, or PBMCs came the material, which was cDNA or gDNA.

The CDR3 totals 17 residues. With V trimmed by 0 bases and J by 5 bases, 11 bases remained unmatched. Germline-derived CDR1 and CDR2 are SGHDT and YYEEEE. In the authors' methods: Quantification of nucleated cells was approximated via reference gene primer amplification. The assay was immunoSEQ multiplex PCR, and TCRdb's table has in-frame clones only and misses some. V and J calls and clone size are given by that table; D and trimming were obtained from the DNA. In the table there are approximately 94,000 clones, just under 85% of which are singletons. This clonotype originated in a man aged 50 to 59 with active or convalescent COVID-19. Source material: peripheral blood. The rearrangement joins TRBV5-6 to TRBJ2-5; TRBD1 matches 9 bases. Written as DNA, the CDR3 is TGTGCCAGCAGCTTGGATAGAGGGACAGGGCGAATGGAGACCCAGTACTTC. Protein product: CASSLDRGTGRMETQYF.